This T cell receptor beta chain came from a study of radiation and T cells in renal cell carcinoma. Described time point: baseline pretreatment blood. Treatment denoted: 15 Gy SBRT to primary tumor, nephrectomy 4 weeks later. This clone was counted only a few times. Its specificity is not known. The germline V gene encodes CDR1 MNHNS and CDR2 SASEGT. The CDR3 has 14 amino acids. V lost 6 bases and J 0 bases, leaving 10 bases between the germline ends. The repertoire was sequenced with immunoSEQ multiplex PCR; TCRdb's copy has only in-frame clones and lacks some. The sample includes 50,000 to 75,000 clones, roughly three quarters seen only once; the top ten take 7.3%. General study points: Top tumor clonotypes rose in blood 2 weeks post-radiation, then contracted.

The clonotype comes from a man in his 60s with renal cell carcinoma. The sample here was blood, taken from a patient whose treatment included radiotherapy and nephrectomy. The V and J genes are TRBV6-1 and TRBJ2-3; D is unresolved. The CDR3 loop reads CASSLAESTDTQYF. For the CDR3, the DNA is TGTGCCAGCAGCTTGGCGGAAAGCACAGATACGCAGTATTTT.